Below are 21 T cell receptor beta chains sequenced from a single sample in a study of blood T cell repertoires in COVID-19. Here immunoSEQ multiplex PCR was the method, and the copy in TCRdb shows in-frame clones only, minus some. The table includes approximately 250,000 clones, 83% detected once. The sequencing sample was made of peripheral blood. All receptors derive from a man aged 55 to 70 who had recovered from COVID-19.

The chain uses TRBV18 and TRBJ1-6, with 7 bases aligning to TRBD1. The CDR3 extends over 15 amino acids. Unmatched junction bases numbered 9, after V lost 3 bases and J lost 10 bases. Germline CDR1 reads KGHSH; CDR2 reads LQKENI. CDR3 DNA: TGTGCCAGCTCACCCACCGGGACAGAAAGGTCACCCCTCCACTTT. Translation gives CASSPTGTERSPLHF.

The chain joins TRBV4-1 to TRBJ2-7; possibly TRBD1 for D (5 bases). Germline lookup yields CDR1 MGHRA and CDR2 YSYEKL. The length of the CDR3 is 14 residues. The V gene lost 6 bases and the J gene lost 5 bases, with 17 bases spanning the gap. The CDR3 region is CASSRGAGLDEQYF. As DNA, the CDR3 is TGCGCCAGCAGTAGGGGCGCTGGGTTGGACGAGCAGTACTTC.

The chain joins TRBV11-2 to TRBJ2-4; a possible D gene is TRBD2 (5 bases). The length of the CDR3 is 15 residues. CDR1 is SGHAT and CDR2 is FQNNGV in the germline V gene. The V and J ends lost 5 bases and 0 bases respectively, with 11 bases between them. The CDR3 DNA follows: TGTGCCAGCAGCCGAGGGCAGTTAGCCAAAAACATTCAGTACTTC. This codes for CASSRGQLAKNIQYF.

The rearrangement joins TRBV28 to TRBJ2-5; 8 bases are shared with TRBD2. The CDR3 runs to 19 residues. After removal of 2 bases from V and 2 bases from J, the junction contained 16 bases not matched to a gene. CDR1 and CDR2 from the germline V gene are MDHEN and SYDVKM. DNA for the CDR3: TGTGCCAGCAGTTTAGCCCCCGAACGGGGGGGAGGTAGGCAAGAGACCCAGTACTTC. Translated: CASSLAPERGGGRQETQYF.

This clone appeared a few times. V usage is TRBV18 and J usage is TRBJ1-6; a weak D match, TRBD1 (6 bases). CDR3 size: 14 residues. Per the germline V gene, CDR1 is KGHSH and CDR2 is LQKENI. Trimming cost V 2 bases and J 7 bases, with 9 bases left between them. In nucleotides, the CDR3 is TGTGCCAGCTCACCATTGCAGGGGAATTCACCCCTCCACTTT. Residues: CASSPLQGNSPLHF. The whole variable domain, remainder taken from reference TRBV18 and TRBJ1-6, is NAGVMQNPRHLVRRRGQEARLRCSPMKGHSHVYWYRQLPEEGLKFMVYLQKENIIDESGMPKERFSAEFPKEGPSILRIQQVVRGDSAAYFCASSPLQGNSPLHFGNGTRLTVT.

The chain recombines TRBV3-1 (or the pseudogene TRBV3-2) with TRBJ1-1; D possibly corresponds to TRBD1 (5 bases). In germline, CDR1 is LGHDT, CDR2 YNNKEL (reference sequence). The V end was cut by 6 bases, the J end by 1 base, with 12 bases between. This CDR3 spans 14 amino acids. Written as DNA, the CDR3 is TGTGCCAGCAGGCCGCCAGGACAGAACACTGAAGCTTTCTTT. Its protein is CASRPPGQNTEAFF.

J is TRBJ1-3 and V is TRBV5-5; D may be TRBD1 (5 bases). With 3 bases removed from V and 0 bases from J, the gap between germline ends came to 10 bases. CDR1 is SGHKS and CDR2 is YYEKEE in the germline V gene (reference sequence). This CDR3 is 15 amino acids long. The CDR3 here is CASSSDSNSGNTIYF. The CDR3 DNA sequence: TGTGCCAGCAGCTCTGACAGCAACTCTGGAAACACCATATATTTT.

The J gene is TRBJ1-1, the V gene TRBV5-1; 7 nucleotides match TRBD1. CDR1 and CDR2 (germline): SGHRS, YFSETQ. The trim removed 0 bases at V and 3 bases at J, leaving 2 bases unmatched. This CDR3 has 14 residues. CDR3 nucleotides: TGCGCCAGCAGCTTGGGGACAGGATACACTGAAGCTTTCTTT. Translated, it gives CASSLGTGYTEAFF. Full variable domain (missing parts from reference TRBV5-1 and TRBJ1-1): KAGVTQTPRYLIKTRGQQVTLSCSPISGHRSVSWYQQTPGQGLQFLFEYFSETQRNKGNFPGRFSGRQFSNSRSEMNVSTLELGDSALYLCASSLGTGYTEAFFGQGTRLTVV.

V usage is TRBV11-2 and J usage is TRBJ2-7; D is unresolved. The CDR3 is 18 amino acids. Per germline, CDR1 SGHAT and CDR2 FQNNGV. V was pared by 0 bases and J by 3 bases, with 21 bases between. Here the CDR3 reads CASSLDNLEPARHYEQYF. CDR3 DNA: TGTGCCAGCAGCTTAGACAACTTAGAGCCAGCCCGACACTACGAGCAGTACTTC. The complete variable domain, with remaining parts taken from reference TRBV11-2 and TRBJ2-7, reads EAGVAQSPRYKIIEKRQSVAFWCNPISGHATLYWYQQILGQGPKLLIQFQNNGVVDDSQLPKDRFSAERLKGVDSTLKIQPAKLEDSAVYLCASSLDNLEPARHYEQYFGPGTRLTVT.

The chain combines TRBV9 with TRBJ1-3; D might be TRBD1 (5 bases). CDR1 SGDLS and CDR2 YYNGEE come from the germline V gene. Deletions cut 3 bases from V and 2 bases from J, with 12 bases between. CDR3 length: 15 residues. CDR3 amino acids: CASSATDMAGNTIYF. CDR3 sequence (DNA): TGTGCCAGCAGCGCTACGGACATGGCTGGAAACACCATATATTTT.

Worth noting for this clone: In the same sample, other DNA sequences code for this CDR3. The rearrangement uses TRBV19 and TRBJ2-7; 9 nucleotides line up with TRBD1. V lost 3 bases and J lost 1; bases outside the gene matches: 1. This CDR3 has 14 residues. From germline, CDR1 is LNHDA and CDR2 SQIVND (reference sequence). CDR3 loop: CASSMGQGSYEQYF. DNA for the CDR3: TGTGCCAGTAGTATGGGACAGGGTTCCTACGAGCAGTACTTC.

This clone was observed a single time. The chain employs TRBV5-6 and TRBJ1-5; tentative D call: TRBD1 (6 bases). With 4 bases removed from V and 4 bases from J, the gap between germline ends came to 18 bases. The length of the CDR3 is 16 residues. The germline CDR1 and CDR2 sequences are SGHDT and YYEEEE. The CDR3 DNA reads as TGTGCCAGCAGCATCCGGGACAACCGATTAAATCAGCCCCAGCATTTT. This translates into CASSIRDNRLNQPQHF.

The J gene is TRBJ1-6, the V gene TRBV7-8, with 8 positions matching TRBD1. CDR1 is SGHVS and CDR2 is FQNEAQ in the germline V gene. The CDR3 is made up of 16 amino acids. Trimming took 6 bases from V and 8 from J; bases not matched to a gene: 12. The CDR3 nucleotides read TGTGCCAGCAGAACGTGGACAGGGAGAGCGGATTCACCCCTCCACTTT. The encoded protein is CASRTWTGRADSPLHF.

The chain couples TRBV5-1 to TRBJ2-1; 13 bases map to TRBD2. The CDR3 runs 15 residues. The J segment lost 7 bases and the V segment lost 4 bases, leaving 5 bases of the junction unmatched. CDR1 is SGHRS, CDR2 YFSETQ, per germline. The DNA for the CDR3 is TGCGCCAGCAGCCACGGACTAGCGGGAGCGAATGAGCAGTTCTTC. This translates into CASSHGLAGANEQFF. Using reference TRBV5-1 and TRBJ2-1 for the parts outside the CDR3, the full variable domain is KAGVTQTPRYLIKTRGQQVTLSCSPISGHRSVSWYQQTPGQGLQFLFEYFSETQRNKGNFPGRFSGRQFSNSRSEMNVSTLELGDSALYLCASSHGLAGANEQFFGPGTRLTVL.

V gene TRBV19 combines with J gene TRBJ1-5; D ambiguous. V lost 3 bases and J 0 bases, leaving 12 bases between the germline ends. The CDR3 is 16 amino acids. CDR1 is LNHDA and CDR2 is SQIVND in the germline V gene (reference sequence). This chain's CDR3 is CASSIFSVYSNQPQHF. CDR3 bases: TGTGCCAGTAGTATCTTTTCGGTTTATAGCAATCAGCCCCAGCATTTT.

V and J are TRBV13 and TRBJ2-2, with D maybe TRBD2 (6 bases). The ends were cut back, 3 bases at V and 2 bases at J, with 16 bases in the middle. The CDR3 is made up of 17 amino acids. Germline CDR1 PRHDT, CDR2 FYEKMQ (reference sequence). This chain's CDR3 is CASSFLSGVTNTGELFF. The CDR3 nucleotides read TGTGCCAGCAGCTTCTTGTCGGGGGTTACCAACACCGGGGAGCTGTTTTTT.

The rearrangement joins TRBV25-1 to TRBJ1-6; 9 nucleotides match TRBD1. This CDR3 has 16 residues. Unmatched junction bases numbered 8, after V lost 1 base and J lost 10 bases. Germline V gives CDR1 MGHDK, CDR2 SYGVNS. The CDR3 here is CASSELRGTGSSPLHF. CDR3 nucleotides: TGTGCCAGCAGTGAATTAAGGGGGACAGGGTCCTCACCCCTCCACTTT.

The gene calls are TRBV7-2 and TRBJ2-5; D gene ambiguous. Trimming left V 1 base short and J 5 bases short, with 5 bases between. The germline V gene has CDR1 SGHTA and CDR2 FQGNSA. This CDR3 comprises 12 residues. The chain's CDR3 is CASSLVGETQYF. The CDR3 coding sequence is TGTGCCAGCAGCTTAGTCGGGGAGACCCAGTACTTC. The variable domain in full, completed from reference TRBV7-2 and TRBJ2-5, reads GAGVSQSPSNKVTEKGKDVELRCDPISGHTALYWYRQSLGQGLEFLIYFQGNSAPDKSGLPSDRFSAERTGGSVSTLTIQRTQQEDSAVYLCASSLVGETQYFGPGTRLLVL.

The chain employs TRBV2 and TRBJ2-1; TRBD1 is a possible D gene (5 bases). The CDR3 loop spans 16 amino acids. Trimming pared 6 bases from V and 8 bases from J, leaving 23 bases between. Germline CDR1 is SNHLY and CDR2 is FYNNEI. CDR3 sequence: CASRASRAAVVYEQFF. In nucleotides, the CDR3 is TGTGCCAGCAGGGCCAGCAGGGCAGCCGTGGTCTATGAGCAGTTCTTC.

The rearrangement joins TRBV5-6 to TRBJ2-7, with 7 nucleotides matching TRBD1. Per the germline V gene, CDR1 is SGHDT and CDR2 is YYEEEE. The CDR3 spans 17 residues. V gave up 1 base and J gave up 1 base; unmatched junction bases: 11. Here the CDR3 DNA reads TGTGCCAGCAGCTTGCAGTTTAAGGGGGCCCTTTCCTACGAGCAGTACTTC. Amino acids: CASSLQFKGALSYEQYF.

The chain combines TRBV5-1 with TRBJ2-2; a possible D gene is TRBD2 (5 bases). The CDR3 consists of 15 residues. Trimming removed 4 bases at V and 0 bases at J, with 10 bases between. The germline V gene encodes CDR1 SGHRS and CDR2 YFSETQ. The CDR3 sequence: CASSDRRPNTGELFF. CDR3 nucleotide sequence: TGCGCCAGCAGCGACCGGAGGCCGAACACCGGGGAGCTGTTTTTT.